This is a list of T cell receptor beta chains from one sample in a study of neurological immune-mediated disorders. TCRdb itself ran the 5' RACE reads through MiXCR, one entry per CDR3 protein. The repertoire holds over 55,000 distinct CDR3 sequences, with over 8.5% as singletons. Sequenced material: PBMCs. These receptors all stem from a male donor with HTLV-1-associated myelopathy (HAM/TSP). Both conserved end residues are part of each CDR3. Fields, in order: D gene, J gene, V gene, clone size, CDR3 DNA, CDR3 protein. D genes are given only for firm matches. Rows may omit the clone size; those that give it use once, few, many or a size class.

D gene: .; J gene: TRBJ2-1; V gene: TRBV3-1; clone size: .; CDR3 DNA: TGTGCCAGCAGCCAAGATTTCAGGGGTAGGTTGTTCTTC; CDR3 protein: CASSQDFRGRLFF
D gene: TRBD1; J gene: TRBJ2-1; V gene: TRBV12-3/TRBV12-4; clone size: .; CDR3 DNA: TGTGCCAGCAGTGAAACCGGGACAGGGGCGGACAATGAGCAGTTCTTC; CDR3 protein: CASSETGTGADNEQFF
D gene: TRBD1; J gene: TRBJ2-7; V gene: TRBV20-1; clone size: many; CDR3 DNA: TGCAGTGCTAGCCCCCCGACAGGGGGGCTTACCTACGAGCAGTACTTC; CDR3 protein: CSASPPTGGLTYEQYF
D gene: .; J gene: TRBJ2-1; V gene: TRBV27; clone size: many; CDR3 DNA: TGTGCCAGCAGTCCAGGGAGCTCCTACAATGAGCAGTTCTTC; CDR3 protein: CASSPGSSYNEQFF
D gene: .; J gene: TRBJ1-1; V gene: TRBV5-1; clone size: many; CDR3 DNA: TGCGCCAGCGGCCGGGCCTCGAACACTGAAGCTTTCTTT; CDR3 protein: CASGRASNTEAFF
D gene: TRBD2; J gene: TRBJ2-7; V gene: TRBV11-2; clone size: .; CDR3 DNA: TGTGCCAGCAGAGTGGGCAGAGGACTAGTCTACGAGCAGTACTTC; CDR3 protein: CASRVGRGLVYEQYF
D gene: TRBD1; J gene: TRBJ1-1; V gene: TRBV20-1; clone size: many; CDR3 DNA: TGCAGTGCTAGAGACCGGGACAGGGGCTTGAACACTGAAGCTTTCTTT; CDR3 protein: CSARDRDRGLNTEAFF
D gene: .; J gene: TRBJ2-1; V gene: TRBV27; clone size: .; CDR3 DNA: TGTGCCAGCAGTGTTACATCACCGGACAATGAGCAGTTCTTC; CDR3 protein: CASSVTSPDNEQFF
D gene: TRBD1; J gene: TRBJ2-1; V gene: TRBV7-9; clone size: .; CDR3 DNA: TGTGCCAGCAGCCAACTCGGGACAGGGGATGAGCAGTTCTTC; CDR3 protein: CASSQLGTGDEQFF
D gene: .; J gene: TRBJ1-1; V gene: TRBV7-9; clone size: many; CDR3 DNA: TGTGCCAGCAGCTTATTCGGGGGAACGAATCCGAACACTGAAGCTTTCTTT; CDR3 protein: CASSLFGGTNPNTEAFF
D gene: .; J gene: TRBJ2-5; V gene: TRBV7-9; clone size: many; CDR3 DNA: TGTGCCAGCAGCTCCCCCTTCGTGCCGGAGACCCAGTACTTC; CDR3 protein: CASSSPFVPETQYF
D gene: TRBD2; J gene: TRBJ2-3; V gene: TRBV14; clone size: many; CDR3 DNA: TGTGCCAGCAGCCTGACTAGCGGGGGTGCAGATACGCAGTATTTT; CDR3 protein: CASSLTSGGADTQYF
D gene: .; J gene: TRBJ1-6; V gene: TRBV20-1; clone size: many; CDR3 DNA: TGCAGTGCTAGAGTGGGACAAGGCCTCCACTTT; CDR3 protein: CSARVGQGLHF
D gene: .; J gene: TRBJ1-6; V gene: TRBV7-2; clone size: many; CDR3 DNA: TGTGCCAGCAGCACCCGACAAGGTAGCGATTCACCCCTCCACTTT; CDR3 protein: CASSTRQGSDSPLHF
D gene: .; J gene: TRBJ1-1; V gene: TRBV28; clone size: few; CDR3 DNA: TGTGCCAGCAGTCCCCTCTCGGGGAACACTGAAGCTTTCTTT; CDR3 protein: CASSPLSGNTEAFF
D gene: .; J gene: TRBJ1-2; V gene: TRBV10-2; clone size: many; CDR3 DNA: TGCGCCAGCAGTGAGTCCGGCGGCTATGGCTACACCTTC; CDR3 protein: CASSESGGYGYTF
D gene: TRBD2; J gene: TRBJ2-7; V gene: TRBV7-6; clone size: many; CDR3 DNA: TGTGCCAGCAGCTATCAGGCTAGCGGGGGGTACAAAAAGTCGGACGAGCAGTACTTC; CDR3 protein: CASSYQASGGYKKSDEQYF
D gene: .; J gene: TRBJ1-4; V gene: TRBV7-2; clone size: many; CDR3 DNA: TGTGCCAGCAGCTCCAGGCCAACAGGGTCTGGTAATGAAAAACTGTTTTTT; CDR3 protein: CASSSRPTGSGNEKLFF
D gene: TRBD1; J gene: TRBJ1-2; V gene: TRBV7-6; clone size: many; CDR3 DNA: TGTGCCAGCAGCTCGAGACAGGGAAGGGGAAACTATGGCTACACCTTC; CDR3 protein: CASSSRQGRGNYGYTF
D gene: .; J gene: TRBJ1-1; V gene: TRBV20-1; clone size: .; CDR3 DNA: TGCAGTGCCAAAAGACGGCAGATGAACTCTGAAGCTTTCTTT; CDR3 protein: CSAKRRQMNSEAFF
D gene: .; J gene: TRBJ1-5; V gene: TRBV6-2/TRBV6-3; clone size: many; CDR3 DNA: TGTGCCAGCAGCCTGGACGGCCGGGCGGATCAGCCCCAGCATTTT; CDR3 protein: CASSLDGRADQPQHF
D gene: .; J gene: TRBJ1-5; V gene: TRBV6-2/TRBV6-3; clone size: .; CDR3 DNA: TGTGCCAGCAGTTACTCCTCCACGCGGAAACAGCCCCAGCATTTT; CDR3 protein: CASSYSSTRKQPQHF
D gene: TRBD1; J gene: TRBJ2-7; V gene: TRBV20-1; clone size: many; CDR3 DNA: TGCAGTGCGCCCGGGACAGGGGCCTCCTACGAGCAGTACTTC; CDR3 protein: CSAPGTGASYEQYF
D gene: .; J gene: TRBJ1-1; V gene: TRBV18; clone size: many; CDR3 DNA: TGTGCCAGCTCACAACAGTCGAACACTGAAGCTTTCTTT; CDR3 protein: CASSQQSNTEAFF
D gene: TRBD1; J gene: TRBJ2-7; V gene: TRBV7-2; clone size: many; CDR3 DNA: TGTGCCAGCAGCTCACAGGGGTACGAGCAGTACTTC; CDR3 protein: CASSSQGYEQYF
D gene: TRBD1; J gene: TRBJ1-1; V gene: TRBV25-1; clone size: medium-sized; CDR3 DNA: TGTGCCAGCAGTGACCAGAGACAGGGGGAAGCTTTCTTT; CDR3 protein: CASSDQRQGEAFF
D gene: .; J gene: TRBJ1-1; V gene: TRBV5-5; clone size: many; CDR3 DNA: TGTGCCAGCAGCTTGGAGTACGGGCGGTTGAGCACTGAAGCTTTCTTT; CDR3 protein: CASSLEYGRLSTEAFF
D gene: .; J gene: TRBJ1-1; V gene: TRBV12-3/TRBV12-4; clone size: many; CDR3 DNA: TGTGCCAGCACCACGGGCGAGTCTGAAGCTTTCTTT; CDR3 protein: CASTTGESEAFF
D gene: .; J gene: TRBJ2-1; V gene: TRBV20-1; clone size: many; CDR3 DNA: TGCAGTGCTGCCGCCGGGCTCTCCTACAATGAGCAGTTCTTC; CDR3 protein: CSAAAGLSYNEQFF
D gene: .; J gene: TRBJ2-7; V gene: TRBV5-1; clone size: many; CDR3 DNA: TGCGCCAGCAGCAAGGAGACAGACGAGCAGTACTTC; CDR3 protein: CASSKETDEQYF
D gene: .; J gene: TRBJ2-6; V gene: TRBV20-1; clone size: many; CDR3 DNA: TGCAGTGCTAGAGGGGTCTCTGGGGCCAACGTCCTGACTTTC; CDR3 protein: CSARGVSGANVLTF
D gene: TRBD1; J gene: TRBJ1-4; V gene: TRBV7-9; clone size: many; CDR3 DNA: TGTGCCAGCAGCTCGTCCGGGACAGCTGAAAAACTGTTTTTT; CDR3 protein: CASSSSGTAEKLFF
D gene: .; J gene: TRBJ1-1; V gene: TRBV7-2; clone size: .; CDR3 DNA: TGTGCCAGCAGCTTATTCCAGGGTGGGATGAAAACTGAGGCTTTCTTT; CDR3 protein: CASSLFQGGMKTEAFF
D gene: TRBD1; J gene: TRBJ1-6; V gene: TRBV9; clone size: many; CDR3 DNA: TGTGCCAGCAGCGCGGGACAGGGCACCTATAATTCACCCCTCCACTTT; CDR3 protein: CASSAGQGTYNSPLHF
D gene: TRBD2; J gene: TRBJ2-7; V gene: TRBV20-1; clone size: many; CDR3 DNA: TGCAGTGCCTGGACTAGCGGGGGGCCAAACTACGAGCAGTACTTC; CDR3 protein: CSAWTSGGPNYEQYF
D gene: .; J gene: TRBJ1-5; V gene: TRBV14; clone size: many; CDR3 DNA: TGTGCCAGCAGCCCCCGGTTCCGGATCTGGGTTTGCGGGGATCAGCCCCAGCATTTT; CDR3 protein: CASSPRFRIWVCGDQPQHF
D gene: .; J gene: TRBJ1-2; V gene: TRBV4-3; clone size: many; CDR3 DNA: TGCGCCAGCAGCCAAGATGGGGCGTATAACTCTGGCTACACCTTC; CDR3 protein: CASSQDGAYNSGYTF
D gene: .; J gene: TRBJ2-1; V gene: TRBV28; clone size: many; CDR3 DNA: TGTGCCAGCAGACGGGGGAACGAGCAGTTCTTC; CDR3 protein: CASRRGNEQFF
D gene: .; J gene: TRBJ1-5; V gene: TRBV5-1; clone size: many; CDR3 DNA: TGCGCCAGCAGCGTGGGGGCGGGCAATCAGCCCCAGCATTTT; CDR3 protein: CASSVGAGNQPQHF
D gene: TRBD2; J gene: TRBJ2-1; V gene: TRBV12-3/TRBV12-4; clone size: many; CDR3 DNA: TGTGCCAGCACCCTGGGACTAGCGGGGGTCGAGCAGTTCTTC; CDR3 protein: CASTLGLAGVEQFF
D gene: .; J gene: TRBJ2-6; V gene: TRBV7-9; clone size: many; CDR3 DNA: TGTGCCAGCAGCGTGAAAGTCCCACTGATTGGGGCCAACGTCCTGACTTTC; CDR3 protein: CASSVKVPLIGANVLTF
D gene: .; J gene: TRBJ2-2; V gene: TRBV12-3/TRBV12-4; clone size: few; CDR3 DNA: TGTGCCAGCAGTCCCCGGGGGCGGGCCGGCGGGGAGCTGTTTTTT; CDR3 protein: CASSPRGRAGGELFF
D gene: .; J gene: TRBJ2-2; V gene: TRBV6-2/TRBV6-3; clone size: many; CDR3 DNA: TGTGCCAGCAGTGGGGGACCACCTGGAACCGGGGAGCTGTTTTTT; CDR3 protein: CASSGGPPGTGELFF
D gene: .; J gene: TRBJ2-1; V gene: TRBV27; clone size: many; CDR3 DNA: TGTGCCAGCAGTTTCTACTTCGGGTATGGGTCGGGCAGGGGTGGATACAATGAGCAGTTCTTC; CDR3 protein: CASSFYFGYGSGRGGYNEQFF
D gene: TRBD2; J gene: TRBJ2-2; V gene: TRBV15; clone size: many; CDR3 DNA: TGTGCCACCAGTTACCCGCGCGGGGGGGCGAGCACCGGGGAGCTGTTTTTT; CDR3 protein: CATSYPRGGASTGELFF
D gene: .; J gene: TRBJ1-2; V gene: TRBV29-1; clone size: many; CDR3 DNA: TGCAGCGTTGCGGGGCTTAACTATGGCTACACCTTC; CDR3 protein: CSVAGLNYGYTF
D gene: .; J gene: TRBJ2-2; V gene: TRBV15; clone size: many; CDR3 DNA: TGTGCCACCAGCAGAGTCGTCTCACCCCGGGGCACCGGGGAGCTGTTTTTT; CDR3 protein: CATSRVVSPRGTGELFF
D gene: .; J gene: TRBJ1-1; V gene: TRBV20-1; clone size: many; CDR3 DNA: TGCAGTGCTAGAGATGCTGCAGGGCACGGTGGCACTGAAGCTTTCTTT; CDR3 protein: CSARDAAGHGGTEAFF
D gene: .; J gene: TRBJ1-1; V gene: TRBV19; clone size: .; CDR3 DNA: TGTGCCAGTATATTATCTGGCAGGGGACAAGCTTTCTTT; CDR3 protein: CASILSGRGQAFF
D gene: .; J gene: TRBJ1-1; V gene: TRBV6-5; clone size: many; CDR3 DNA: TGTGCCAGCAGTCCGACAGGACACTTGAACACTGAAGCTTTCTTT; CDR3 protein: CASSPTGHLNTEAFF
D gene: .; J gene: TRBJ1-3; V gene: TRBV5-1; clone size: many; CDR3 DNA: TGCGCCAGCAGCTTGAGTCAGACGAGCTCTGGAAACACCATATATTTT; CDR3 protein: CASSLSQTSSGNTIYF
D gene: TRBD1; J gene: TRBJ2-1; V gene: TRBV5-1; clone size: many; CDR3 DNA: TGCGCCAGCAGCGGACCTGGGACAGCAAATGAGCAGTTCTTC; CDR3 protein: CASSGPGTANEQFF
D gene: TRBD2; J gene: TRBJ2-1; V gene: TRBV4-3; clone size: many; CDR3 DNA: TGCGCCAGCAGCCAAGGGACTAGCGGGGGTAATGAGCAGTTCTTC; CDR3 protein: CASSQGTSGGNEQFF
D gene: .; J gene: TRBJ1-1; V gene: TRBV5-1; clone size: many; CDR3 DNA: TGCGCCAGCAGCTTGGTTGGGATAAACACTGAAGCTTTCTTT; CDR3 protein: CASSLVGINTEAFF